This T cell receptor beta chain was sequenced in a study of T cell responses to AZD1222 COVID-19 vaccine. General observations from the study: Spike regions recognized by vaccine-associated CD4 TCRs spanned the protein, led by 160-218 and 743-854. Nearly half of spike-specific TCRs reportedly go after variant regions that carry no mutations. Donors were largely white British and mainly female; clonal diversity was possibly underestimated.

As concerns this clone: The target antigen is unknown.

The CDR3 has 16 amino acids. Germline CDR1 MNHEY, CDR2 SMNVEV (reference sequence). Trimming took 5 bases from V and 2 from J; bases not matched to a gene: 9. Generated by immunoSEQ multiplex PCR, the TCRdb table keeps only in-frame clones and is missing some. This sample carries about 180,000 clones, around 90% of them seen once, and the ten largest clones take 1.5% to 2.5%. The rearrangement uses TRBV27 and TRBJ2-3, with 8 bases fitting TRBD2. The specimen was peripheral blood, collected 28 days after the second AZD1222 dose. The clonotype originates from an adult who received the AZD1222 COVID-19 vaccine. The CDR3: CASSGGLDLFTDTQYF. The CDR3 DNA is TGTGCCAGCAGTGGGGGACTAGACCTATTCACAGATACGCAGTATTTT.